This T cell receptor (beta chain) was recorded in a study of T cell responses to AZD1222 COVID-19 vaccine. This CDR3 is built from 15 residues. Germline CDR1 reads MNHEY; CDR2 reads SMNVEV (reference sequence). Trimming took 6 bases from V and 1 from J, leaving 15 bases between them. Sequencing was performed with immunoSEQ multiplex PCR; in TCRdb, only in-frame clones are kept and a portion is missing. The table lists over 110,000 clones, about 90% of them singletons, with over 8.5% in the top ten. The receptor was derived from an adult who received the AZD1222 COVID-19 vaccine. V gene TRBV27 combines with J gene TRBJ2-5, with D perhaps being TRBD1 or TRBD2 (5 bases each). The source material was peripheral blood, sampled 28 days after the second AZD1222 dose. The CDR3 region has the DNA TGTGCCAGCAGCCCCTTCTGGGGGTCCCAAGAGACCCAGTACTTC. Protein: CASSPFWGSQETQYF.